Shown below are 8 T cell receptor beta chains from a single sample sequenced in a study of cytotoxic CD8 clonotypes in ibrutinib-treated CLL (dated by TCRdb to about 2021). The time point label of this sample denotes: roughly 2 years on ibrutinib. Libraries were made using the immunoSEQ multiplex PCR assay. As stored in TCRdb, this immuneACCESS dataset retains in-frame rearrangements with V and J assigned. A fraction of the clones does not appear; measured against another copy, unresolved V genes explain less than half of the discrepancy, and the remainder lacks a known reason. The sample table holds roughly 250,000 clones, of which roughly 70% were seen once. The ten most abundant clones make up 15% of the sample. The sequenced sample was PBMCs, obtained after 24 months of ibrutinib treatment. All receptors come from a human donor with chronic lymphocytic leukemia.

The chain is built from TRBV7-8 and TRBJ1-5, with unresolved D. CDR1 and CDR2 from the germline V gene are SGHVS and FQNEAQ. V was cut by 5 bases and J by 1 base, with 15 bases left in between. The CDR3 loop spans 16 amino acids. The CDR3 bases are TGTGCCAGCAGCACGTACCCCGGAGGGAGCAATCAGCCCCAGCATTTT. Amino acids: CASSTYPGGSNQPQHF.

The table lists this clone with a count of one. The rearrangement joins TRBV4-3 to TRBJ2-3; 9 nucleotides align to TRBD2. The V segment lost 1 base and the J segment 2 bases; nucleotides outside the gene matches: 10. This CDR3 is built from 18 residues. Germline lookup yields CDR1 LGHNA and CDR2 YSLEER. The CDR3, as DNA: TGCGCCAGCAGCCAAGGGGGTTCTAGCGGGACTCTCACAGATACGCAGTATTTT. Its translation is CASSQGGSSGTLTDTQYF.

The rearrangement links TRBV6-1 to TRBJ2-3, with a possible D match to TRBD1 (6 bases). V lost 10 bases and J 5 bases, leaving 16 bases between the germline ends. CDR1 and CDR2 (germline): MNHNS, SASEGT. This CDR3 is built from 13 residues. Written as DNA, the CDR3 is TGTGCCACCAGAGGGGGAATTAGAGATACGCAGTATTTT. It yields the protein CATRGGIRDTQYF.

The chain uses TRBV7-9 and TRBJ1-4, with D uncertain. V was cut by 5 bases and J by 8 bases, with 12 bases left in between. The CDR3 runs to 13 residues. Germline values: CDR1 SEHNR, CDR2 FQNEAQ (reference sequence). DNA for the CDR3: TGTGCCAGCAGCACCCGGTCGAGAGAAAAACTGTTTTTT. Translated: CASSTRSREKLFF.

This chain connects TRBV5-6 to TRBJ2-7, with D tentatively TRBD2 (7 bases). Germline values: CDR1 SGHDT, CDR2 YYEEEE. Trimming cost V 4 bases and J 0 bases, with 14 bases left between them. The CDR3 extends over 15 amino acids. The CDR3 loop is CASSPPGGASYEQYF. The DNA of the CDR3 is TGTGCCAGCAGCCCCCCTGGGGGGGCCTCCTACGAGCAGTACTTC.

This chain connects TRBV2 to TRBJ1-5; D gene unclear. The CDR3 consists of 16 residues. Looked up from germline, CDR1 is SNHLY and CDR2 is FYNNEI. The ends were cut back, 4 bases at V and 0 bases at J, with 13 bases in the middle. The CDR3 DNA is TGTGCCAGCAGTGGAGACGGAAGTAATAGCAATCAGCCCCAGCATTTT. It specifies CASSGDGSNSNQPQHF.

The chain has TRBV29-1 and TRBJ1-5; unclear D gene. Germline CDR1 is SQVTM and CDR2 is ANQGSEA. There are 12 residues in the CDR3. With 5 bases removed from V and 1 base from J, the gap between germline ends came to 6 bases. CDR3 sequence (DNA): TGCAGCGTTCGGAGCAGCAATCAGCCCCAGCATTTT. As protein: CSVRSSNQPQHF.

In the case of this clone: The identical CDR3 is also encoded by other nucleotide sequences in the sample. This sequence joins TRBV18 and TRBJ1-4; unclear D gene. Trimming took 3 bases from V and 0 from J, leaving 5 bases between them. The germline gives CDR1 KGHSH, CDR2 LQKENI. CDR3 length: 14 amino acids. The CDR3 sequence: CASSPTATNEKLFF. CDR3 DNA sequence: TGTGCCAGCTCACCTACGGCAACTAATGAAAAACTGTTTTTT.